This passage covers 32 T cell receptor beta chains from one sample sequenced in a study of regulatory T cells in long-lasting Graves disease (dated by TCRdb to the early 2020s). Library prep was done by multiplex PCR. The instrument given in TCRdb is Illumina HiSeq 4000. To build TCR beta libraries, CDR3 regions were amplified by Arm-PCR using iRepertoire HTBI primers. The raw public data were reprocessed by TCRdb itself: fastp quality trimming at Q25, MiXCR clonotype calling, in-frame beta chains only. Each CDR3 protein gets just one entry, which takes the most common genes and DNA from the rows behind it. This sample gives 360,000 or so distinct CDR3 sequences in total; roughly 17% of them show up just once. The ten largest account for 20% of the sample. The intended sense of this specimen's time point label: newly diagnosed GD, antithyroid drugs for less than 3 months. For both TCR sequencing and RNA sequencing, RNA was extracted from PBMCs using TRIzol.

These data also featured in a second study, about T cells in Graves' hyperthyroidism and ophthalmopathy.

Here the sequenced sample was peripheral blood mononuclear cells (PBMCs), taken at new diagnosis, from a patient treated with antithyroid drugs. All receptors come from a woman aged 18-35 years with Graves disease. Donor details come from another sample of the same person, matched by shared clones.

Regarding this clonotype: Given a much more abundant clone one base away, this may be a read error. This chain connects TRBV7-9 to TRBJ2-1, with D tentatively TRBD2 (6 bases). The germline V and J ends were trimmed by 1 base and 10 bases, with 14 bases remaining between them. CDR3 length: 14 residues. The germline V gene encodes CDR1 SEHNR and CDR2 FQNEAQ (reference sequence). The CDR3 DNA follows: TGTGCCAGCAGCTTAGAGATGGGACTGGGCGAGCAGTTCTTC. It encodes CASSLEMGLGEQFF.

This clonotype was seen ten or more times. In DNA form, the CDR3 reads TGTGCCAGCAGTGCCGGACAGGGCGGGTCACCCCTCCACTTT. Translation: CASSAGQGGSPLHF. The rearrangement uses TRBV2 and TRBJ1-6; 8 bases are a match to TRBD1. This CDR3 has 14 residues. V lost 4 bases, J lost 10 bases, and 6 bases stayed unmatched. Looked up from germline, CDR1 is SNHLY and CDR2 is FYNNEI.

This clonotype has at least ten counts. The rearrangement joins TRBV28 to TRBJ2-7; the D gene could be TRBD1 or TRBD2 (6 bases each). V lost 2 bases and J lost 6, with 17 bases in between. CDR1 and CDR2 from the germline V gene are MDHEN and SYDVKM. The CDR3 has 15 amino acids. CDR3 DNA: TGTGCCAGCAGTTTAAGTGGGGGGCCAGCAGGCGAGCAGTACTTC. Protein sequence: CASSLSGGPAGEQYF.

Details on this clonotype: This sequence is one base from a far larger clone and is likely a read error. The J gene is TRBJ1-5, the V gene TRBV11-3; D is unclear. This CDR3 has 13 residues. With 1 base removed from V and 3 bases from J, the gap between germline ends came to 4 bases. Germline values: CDR1 SGHNT, CDR2 YENEEA. Written as DNA, the CDR3 is TGTGCCAGCAGCTTAGCTGTCAATCAGCCCCAGCATTTT. The encoded protein is CASSLAVNQPQHF. The variable domain in full, completed from reference TRBV11-3 and TRBJ1-5, reads EAGVVQSPRYKIIEKKQPVAFWCNPISGHNTLYWYLQNLGQGPELLIRYENEEAVDDSQLPKDRFSAERLKGVDSTLKIQPAELGDSAVYLCASSLAVNQPQHFGDGTRLSIL.

This clonotype was found many times. The CDR3 bases are TGTGCCAGCAGCGCGTATAGGACAGGTCGGAACGAGCAGTACTTC. This codes for CASSAYRTGRNEQYF. The chain carries TRBV11-2 and TRBJ2-7; TRBD1 matches at 7 bases. The CDR3 totals 15 residues. V lost 5 bases and J lost 5; bases outside the gene matches: 12. Germline assignment: CDR1 SGHAT and CDR2 FQNNGV.

This clonotype was picked up one time. The missing conserved phenylalanine or tryptophan at the end of this CDR3 makes a read error likely. No DNA is shown, since the ends of the CDR3 on it are uncertain; the CDR3 is the one TCRdb lists. The chain combines TRBV28 with TRBJ2-3; the DNA was not compared with TRBD2, the D call given in the table. Termini included, the CDR3 measures 14 amino acids. Germline CDR1 reads MDHEN; CDR2 reads SYDVKM. This chain's CDR3 is CASSPSRDQREGYS.

The V call is TRBV28, the J call TRBJ2-6; maybe TRBD1 (5 bases). The CDR3 contains 14 residues. V lost 6 bases, J lost 4 bases, and 10 bases lay in between. Germline loops: CDR1 MDHEN, CDR2 SYDVKM. CDR3 residues: CASRPRGGANVLTF. The CDR3 nucleotides are TGTGCCAGCAGACCTAGGGGAGGGGCCAACGTCCTGACTTTC.

This clonotype has at least ten counts. The chain carries TRBV7-3 and TRBJ2-2, with 9 bases that match TRBD1. CDR3 length: 18 amino acids. The germline V gene has CDR1 SGHTA and CDR2 FQGTGA. The V segment lost 5 bases and the J segment 2 bases; nucleotides outside the gene matches: 12. The CDR3 DNA reads TGTGCCAGCAGCCTGGGGGGGACAGGGTTGCTCAACACCGGGGAGCTGTTTTTT. Amino acids: CASSLGGTGLLNTGELFF. The whole variable domain, remainder taken from reference TRBV7-3 and TRBJ2-2, is GAGVSQTPSNKVTEKGKYVELRCDPISGHTALYWYRQSLGQGPEFLIYFQGTGAADDSGLPNDRFFAVRPEGSVSTLKIQRTERGDSAVYLCASSLGGTGLLNTGELFFGEGSRLTVL.

Comments on this clonotype: A read error may explain this, as a much larger clone is one base away. The chain carries TRBV20-1 and TRBJ1-5; tentatively, D is TRBD1 (5 bases). The CDR3 extends over 14 amino acids. The germline V and J ends were trimmed by 6 bases and 6 bases, with 18 bases remaining between them. Germline CDR1 DFQATT, CDR2 SNEGSKA (reference sequence). CDR3 nucleotides: TGCAGTGCCGATAAGGGAGGGGCGATTCAGCCCCAGCATTTT. It yields the protein CSADKGGAIQPQHF.

This clonotype was seen only a few times. A much larger clone sits a single nucleotide away, making a read error possible. This chain's CDR3 is CANLRGPYNEQLF. The CDR3, as DNA: TGTGCCAACCTCCGGGGGCCCTACAATGAGCAGCTCTTC. The chain has TRBV12-3 or TRBV12-4 and TRBJ2-1, with D perhaps assigned TRBD1 or TRBD2 (6 bases each). This CDR3 comprises 13 residues.

This clonotype was seen many times. The rearrangement uses TRBV28 and TRBJ1-5; D might be TRBD1 (5 bases). The V end was cut by 1 base, the J end by 3 bases, with 10 bases between. Germline V gene lookup returns CDR1 MDHEN and CDR2 SYDVKM. This CDR3 has 15 amino acids. The CDR3 nucleotides are TGTGCCAGCAGTTTATCCGACAGTTTCAATCAGCCCCAGCATTTT. Translated, it gives CASSLSDSFNQPQHF.

The V gene is TRBV3-1, the J gene TRBJ2-1, with 12 positions matching TRBD2. Germline V gives CDR1 LGHDT, CDR2 YNNKEL (reference sequence). The J segment lost 10 bases and the V segment lost 6 bases, leaving 10 bases of the junction unmatched. The CDR3 consists of 15 residues. The CDR3 DNA sequence: TGTGCCAGCAGGGTGGGACTAGCGGGTACAGGGGAGCAGTTCTTC. This codes for CASRVGLAGTGEQFF.

In this sample, this clonotype turned up many times. CDR3: CASLDGGASNQPQHF. CDR3 nucleotides: TGTGCCAGCCTCGACGGGGGGGCCAGCAATCAGCCCCAGCATTTT. The chain links TRBV2 to TRBJ1-5; tentative D call: TRBD1 (6 bases). This CDR3 spans 15 amino acids. V lost 8 bases and J lost 1, with 15 bases in between. Germline-derived CDR1 and CDR2 are SNHLY and FYNNEI.

This clonotype was picked up many times. The gene calls are TRBV20-1 and TRBJ2-7; unclear D gene. The CDR3 covers 14 residues. Trimming pared 0 bases from V and 9 bases from J, leaving 18 bases between. From germline, CDR1 is DFQATT and CDR2 SNEGSKA (reference sequence). The CDR3 sequence is CSAREGQRPTGQYF. The CDR3 region has the DNA TGCAGTGCTAGAGAGGGCCAGCGTCCTACGGGGCAGTACTTC.

This clonotype was seen ten or more times. The chain combines TRBV6-1 with TRBJ2-7; 8 bases are a match to TRBD1. The V gene's germline CDR1 is MNHNS and CDR2 SASEGT. CDR3 size: 14 residues. J lost 0 bases, V lost 6 bases, and 4 bases had no gene match. Here the CDR3 reads CASSRDRFSYEQYF. The DNA for the CDR3 is TGTGCCAGCAGCCGGGACAGGTTCTCCTACGAGCAGTACTTC.

A few counts support this clonotype. The chain employs TRBV7-9 and TRBJ1-1; D not resolved. Germline assignment: CDR1 SEHNR and CDR2 FQNEAQ (reference sequence). CDR3 length: 12 residues. Trimming shortened V by 2 bases and J by 6 bases, and 7 bases separated the two germline ends. This CDR3 is CASSLSSPEAFF. The CDR3 nucleotides are TGTGCCAGCAGCTTATCCTCCCCTGAAGCTTTCTTT.

This clonotype was observed at least ten times. The gene calls are TRBV2 and TRBJ2-3, with D maybe TRBD2 (6 bases). Germline loops: CDR1 SNHLY, CDR2 FYNNEI. This CDR3 is 18 amino acids long. Deletions cut 6 bases from V and 3 bases from J, with 25 bases between. In nucleotides, the CDR3 is TGTGCCAGCAGCTCGGTCGCTCCTCGGGAGTTAGTAACAGATACGCAGTATTTT. This codes for CASSSVAPRELVTDTQYF.

The gene calls are TRBV12-3 or TRBV12-4 and TRBJ2-4; D might be TRBD2 (5 bases). Trimming took 3 bases from V and 0 from J, leaving 15 bases between them. The CDR3 spans 17 residues. The CDR3 loop reads CASSFVLGGLAKNIQYF. The CDR3 region has the DNA TGTGCCAGCAGTTTTGTTTTAGGAGGATTAGCCAAAAACATTCAGTACTTC.

This clonotype was seen a handful of times. The chain couples TRBV5-1 to TRBJ2-7, with 11 nucleotides matching TRBD2. This CDR3 comprises 16 residues. V was pared by 1 base and J by 9 bases, with 12 bases of the junction left unmatched. Germline-derived CDR1 and CDR2 are SGHRS and YFSETQ. CDR3: CASSLRSGTSGNMQYF. CDR3 nucleotide sequence: TGCGCCAGCAGCTTGAGGTCCGGGACTAGCGGAAATATGCAGTACTTC.

The chain employs TRBV2 and TRBJ2-1; 8 nucleotides line up with TRBD2. The CDR3 is 15 amino acids. Trimming cost V 0 bases and J 8 bases; bases outside gene matches: 6. Germline CDR1 SNHLY, CDR2 FYNNEI. The CDR3 protein is CASSEATGGAYEQFF. The CDR3 DNA sequence: TGTGCCAGCAGTGAAGCTACGGGGGGGGCATATGAGCAGTTCTTC.

This clonotype was seen a few times. The chain has TRBV7-9 and TRBJ1-1; 8 bases align to TRBD1. The V gene end was trimmed by 3 bases and the J gene end by 6 bases; junction bases not matched to a gene: 9. CDR1 SEHNR and CDR2 FQNEAQ come from the germline V gene (reference sequence). The CDR3 loop spans 15 amino acids. In DNA, the CDR3 is TGTGCCAGCAGCTTTAGGGGGGACAGGTTGTCTGAAGCTTTCTTT. This sequence encodes CASSFRGDRLSEAFF. Together with reference TRBV7-9 and TRBJ1-1, the CDR3 gives the full variable domain: DTGVSQNPRHKITKRGQNVTFRCDPISEHNRLYWYRQTLGQGPEFLTYFQNEAQLEKSRLLSDRFSAERPKGSFSTLEIQRTEQGDSAMYLCASSFRGDRLSEAFFGQGTRLTVV.

This clonotype was counted only a few times. The DNA of the CDR3 is TGTGCCTGCCGGACGGTGGGCACTGAAGCTTTCTTT. Translation: CACRTVGTEAFF. V gene TRBV19 combines with J gene TRBJ1-1; D unresolved. The V and J ends lost 11 bases and 4 bases respectively, with 14 bases between them. From germline, CDR1 is LNHDA and CDR2 SQIVND (reference sequence). The CDR3 length is 12 residues.

The chain carries TRBV10-3 and TRBJ2-2; a weak D match, TRBD1 (5 bases). This CDR3 is 15 amino acids long. Trimming stripped 1 base from V and 6 bases from J, with 12 bases between. Germline V gene sequence: CDR1 ENHRY, CDR2 SYGVKD. CDR3 loop: CAISEFSRESGELFF. The CDR3, as DNA: TGTGCCATCAGTGAGTTTAGCAGGGAATCCGGGGAGCTGTTTTTT.

This clonotype was detected many times. The chain recombines TRBV13 with TRBJ2-1; the match to TRBD2 covers 8 bases. This CDR3 has 16 amino acids. With V trimmed by 0 bases and J by 8 bases, 9 bases remained unmatched. The germline CDR1 and CDR2 sequences are PRHDT and FYEKMQ (reference sequence). The CDR3: CASSLGLSGVIDEQFF. The CDR3 bases are TGTGCCAGCAGCTTAGGGCTTAGCGGGGTTATAGATGAGCAGTTCTTC.

This clonotype turned up a few times. This chain uses TRBV6-1 with TRBJ2-2; 7 nucleotides agree with TRBD1. The germline gives CDR1 MNHNS, CDR2 SASEGT. Germline trimming cut 11 bases from V and 6 bases from J; bases unmatched to any gene: 9. The CDR3 sequence is 13 residues long. The CDR3 region is CAARQGLAGELFF. CDR3 DNA: TGTGCCGCCCGACAGGGATTAGCCGGGGAGCTGTTTTTT.

The chain carries TRBV10-3 and TRBJ1-1; 9 bases line up with TRBD1. Losses at the gene ends were 6 bases for V and 5 bases for J; bases not matched to a gene: 7. Looked up from germline, CDR1 is ENHRY and CDR2 is SYGVKD. The CDR3 has 14 amino acids. The CDR3 bases are TGTGCCATCAGACCGGGACAGGGCGCGACTGAAGCTTTCTTT. This encodes CAIRPGQGATEAFF.

A few counts support this clonotype. The chain uses TRBV10-1 and TRBJ2-3; D remains unclear. Trimming removed 8 bases at V and 6 bases at J, with 12 bases between. This CDR3 contains 12 residues. CDR1 is WNHNN, CDR2 SYGVQD, per germline (reference sequence). CDR3 protein: CASGRSLDTQYF. DNA of the CDR3: TGCGCCAGCGGTCGCTCCCTGGATACGCAGTATTTT.

The chain employs TRBV20-1 and TRBJ2-5, with 8 positions matching TRBD1. The DNA end is more similar to TRBJ2-1, so the J call may be wrong. Germline lookup yields CDR1 DFQATT and CDR2 SNEGSKA (reference sequence). The CDR3 consists of 13 residues. The CDR3 sequence is CSALQGAGNEQFF. The CDR3 nucleotides are TGCAGTGCACTGCAGGGGGCGGGTAATGAGCAGTTCTTC.

This sequence joins TRBV7-6 and TRBJ2-1; 10 positions agree with TRBD2. The CDR3 is 15 amino acids. CDR1 and CDR2 (germline): SGHVS, FNYEAQ. The J segment lost 8 bases and the V segment lost 7 bases, leaving 11 bases of the junction unmatched. The CDR3 loop is CASTITSGALDEQFF. The DNA of the CDR3 is TGTGCCAGCACCATTACTAGCGGGGCTTTAGATGAGCAGTTCTTC.

This clonotype was observed a handful of times. The chain links TRBV29-1 to TRBJ2-7; the match to TRBD1 covers 8 bases. The CDR3 sequence is 16 residues long. The germline gives CDR1 SQVTM, CDR2 ANQGSEA. Unmatched junction bases numbered 15, after V lost 2 bases and J lost 6 bases. CDR3 nucleotides: TGCAGCGTTGAAAGGGGAGGCAGGGGGCCGACTATCGAGCAGTACTTC. This encodes CSVERGGRGPTIEQYF.

This clonotype has at least ten counts. The V gene is TRBV20-1, the J gene TRBJ1-5, with 9 bases aligning to TRBD1. Looked up from germline, CDR1 is DFQATT and CDR2 is SNEGSKA (reference sequence). V shed 6 bases, J shed 1 base, and the junction held 4 bases outside the gene matches. CDR3 size: 14 residues. This CDR3 is CSARGQGSNQPQHF. The CDR3 DNA follows: TGCAGTGCAAGGGGACAGGGAAGCAATCAGCCCCAGCATTTT.

This clonotype was found a few times. The CDR3 end shows no conserved phenylalanine or tryptophan, and so a read error is likely. The V and J genes are TRBV11-2 and TRBJ2-7; D not certain. This CDR3 is built from 11 residues. Germline V CDR1 and CDR2: SGHAT, FQNNGV. V lost 5 bases, J lost 4 bases, and 6 bases lay in between. Here the CDR3 DNA reads TGTGCCAGCAGCGCAGGATACGAGCAGTACTAC. It yields the protein CASSAGYEQYY.